This section outlines one T cell receptor (beta chain) sequence together with its context. Its target is unknown. This is likely an artifact of a read error, given a far larger clone one base away. The entry originates in a study of regulatory T cells in long-lasting Graves disease. Study-wide results and caveats: Newly diagnosed Graves' patients exceeded persistent ones in TCR diversity. The analysis examined peripheral blood only and excluded thyroid tissue.

Library construction for TCR beta used iRepertoire HTBI primers and Arm-PCR of CDR3 regions. Each CDR3 protein gets one entry after TCRdb re-called the multiplex PCR reads with MiXCR. The table has a few hundred thousand distinct CDR3 sequences, 18% seen once. The CDR3 runs to 16 residues. Sample time point: newly diagnosed GD, antithyroid drugs for less than 3 months. The TCR library was made from RNA that had been extracted from PBMCs in TRIzol. This same sample was also taken into another study, of T cells in Graves' hyperthyroidism and ophthalmopathy. In that study: Within blood appeared most thyroid clonotypes that had expanded above 0.001. A 13 V-J model separated ophthalmopathy from stable hyperthyroidism.

The rearrangement uses TRBV12-3 or TRBV12-4 and TRBJ2-1; D may be TRBD2 (6 bases). The source of this sequence is a woman in her twenties or thirties with Graves disease. Sequenced material: peripheral blood mononuclear cells (PBMCs), taken at new diagnosis, from a patient treated with antithyroid drugs. CDR3 protein: CASSEGGGISYNEQLF. CDR3 DNA: TGTGCCAGCAGTGAAGGTGGGGGGATATCCTACAATGAGCAGCTCTTC.